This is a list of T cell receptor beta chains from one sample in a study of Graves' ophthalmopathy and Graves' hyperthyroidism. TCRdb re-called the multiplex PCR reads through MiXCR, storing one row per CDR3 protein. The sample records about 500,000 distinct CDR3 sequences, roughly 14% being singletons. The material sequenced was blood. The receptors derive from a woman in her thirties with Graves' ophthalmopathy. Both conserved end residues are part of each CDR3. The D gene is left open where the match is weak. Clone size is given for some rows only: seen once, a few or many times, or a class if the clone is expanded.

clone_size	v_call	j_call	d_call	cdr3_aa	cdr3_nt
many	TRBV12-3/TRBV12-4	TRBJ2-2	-	CASSSRTRNTGELFF	TGTGCCAGCAGTTCCCGGACTCGGAACACCGGGGAGCTGTTTTTT
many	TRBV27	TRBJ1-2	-	CASSPTGHGYTF	TGTGCCAGCAGCCCGACAGGTCATGGCTACACCTTC
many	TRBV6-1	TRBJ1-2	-	CASNLERNYGYTF	TGTGCCAGCAACCTAGAGAGAAACTATGGCTACACCTTC
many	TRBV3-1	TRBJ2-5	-	CASSQEFEMETQYF	TGTGCCAGCAGCCAAGAATTTGAAATGGAGACCCAGTACTTC
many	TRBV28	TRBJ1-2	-	CASSATAPRGYTF	TGTGCCAGCAGTGCGACGGCTCCTCGGGGCTACACCTTC
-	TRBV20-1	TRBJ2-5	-	CSARSSWTQETQYF	TGCAGTGCTAGATCCTCCTGGACACAAGAGACCCAGTACTTC
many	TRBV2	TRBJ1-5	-	CASSEVARGNQPQHF	TGTGCCAGCAGTGAGGTGGCAAGGGGCAATCAGCCCCAGCATTTT
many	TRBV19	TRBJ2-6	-	CASSIRVSSSGANVLTF	TGTGCCAGTAGTATCAGGGTCAGCAGCTCTGGGGCCAACGTCCTGACTTTC
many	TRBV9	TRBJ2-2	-	CASSVGAASTGELFF	TGTGCCAGCAGCGTAGGAGCGGCATCCACCGGGGAGCTGTTTTTT
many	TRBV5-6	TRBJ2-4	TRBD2	CASSRRPSGRAKNIQYF	TGTGCCAGCAGCAGAAGGCCTAGCGGGAGGGCCAAAAACATTCAGTACTTC
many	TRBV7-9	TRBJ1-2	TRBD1	CASSSTGGARGGYTF	TGTGCCAGCAGCTCTACAGGGGGCGCGAGAGGTGGCTACACCTTC
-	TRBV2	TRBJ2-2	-	CASSERVTGELFF	TGTGCCAGCAGCGAACGGGTAACCGGGGAGCTGTTTTTT
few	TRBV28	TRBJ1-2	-	CASSWGGGLGYTF	TGTGCCAGCAGTTGGGGGGGGGGATTGGGCTACACCTTC
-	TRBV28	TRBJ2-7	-	CASSLSGNPYEQYF	TGTGCCAGCAGTTTATCAGGGAACCCCTACGAGCAGTACTTC
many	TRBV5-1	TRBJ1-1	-	CASTRGEGEAFF	TGCGCCAGCACCCGGGGGGAAGGTGAAGCTTTCTTT
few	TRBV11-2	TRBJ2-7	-	CASSSTAGQADEQYF	TGTGCCAGCAGCTCGACAGCGGGACAGGCGGACGAGCAGTACTTC
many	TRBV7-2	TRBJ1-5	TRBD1	CASSFGTGVNQPQHF	TGTGCCAGCAGCTTTGGGACAGGGGTGAATCAGCCCCAGCATTTT
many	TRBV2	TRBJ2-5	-	CASSETRSWRTQYF	TGTGCCAGCAGTGAGACCCGGAGTTGGAGGACCCAGTACTTC
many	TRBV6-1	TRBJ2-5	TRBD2	CASSRLGLAGVEETQYF	TGTGCCAGCAGTAGACTAGGACTAGCGGGAGTAGAAGAGACCCAGTACTTC
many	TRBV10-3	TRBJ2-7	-	CAISEYRYDHEQYF	TGTGCCATCAGTGAGTACAGGTACGACCACGAGCAGTACTTC
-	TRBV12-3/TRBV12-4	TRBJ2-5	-	CASSFLGGQETQYF	TGTGCCAGCAGTTTTTTAGGGGGTCAAGAGACCCAGTACTTC
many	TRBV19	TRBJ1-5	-	CASSERINQPQHF	TGTGCCAGTAGCGAACGGATTAATCAGCCCCAGCATTTT
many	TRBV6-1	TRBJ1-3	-	CASSPGGDTIYF	TGTGCCAGCAGCCCGGGGGGGGACACCATATATTTT
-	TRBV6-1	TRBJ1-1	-	CASSPDTYTEAFF	TGTGCCAGCAGTCCGGACACTTACACTGAAGCTTTCTTT
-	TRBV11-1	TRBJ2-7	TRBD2	CASSSGLAGDPYEQYF	TGTGCCAGCAGCTCTGGACTAGCGGGAGACCCCTACGAGCAGTACTTC
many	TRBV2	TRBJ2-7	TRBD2	CASSGNYLAGGIYEQYF	TGTGCCAGCAGTGGAAACTACCTAGCGGGGGGGATCTACGAGCAGTACTTC
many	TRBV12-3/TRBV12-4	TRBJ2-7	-	CASSPGRRADYEQYF	TGTGCCAGCAGCCCGGGGCGGAGGGCGGACTACGAGCAGTACTTC
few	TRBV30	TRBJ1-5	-	CAWSVDPGDSNQPQHF	TGTGCCTGGAGTGTAGATCCGGGGGATAGCAATCAGCCCCAGCATTTT
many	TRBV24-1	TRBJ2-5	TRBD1	CATSGTGFGTQYF	TGTGCCACCAGCGGGACAGGCTTCGGGACCCAGTACTTC
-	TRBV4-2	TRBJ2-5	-	CASSQVWGQQETQYF	TGTGCCAGCAGCCAAGTTTGGGGCCAGCAAGAGACCCAGTACTTC
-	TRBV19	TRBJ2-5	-	CASSLRPRTAGSLETQYF	TGTGCCAGTAGTCTCCGGCCCCGGACAGCGGGAAGTCTGGAGACCCAGTACTTC
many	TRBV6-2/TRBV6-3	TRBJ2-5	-	CASSYYEAPETQYF	TGTGCCAGCAGTTACTATGAGGCCCCAGAGACCCAGTACTTC
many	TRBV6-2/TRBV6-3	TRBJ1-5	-	CASTLDPIIGLNNQPQHF	TGTGCCAGCACACTCGACCCGATAATAGGACTAAACAATCAGCCCCAGCATTTT
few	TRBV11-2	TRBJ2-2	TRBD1	CASSLRDRNTGELFF	TGTGCCAGCAGCCTCCGGGACAGAAACACCGGGGAGCTGTTTTTT
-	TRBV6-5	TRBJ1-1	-	CASSSDGRNTEAFF	TGTGCCAGCAGTTCGGACGGGAGGAACACTGAAGCTTTCTTT
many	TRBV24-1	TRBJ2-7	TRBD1	CATSEWDRGQSYEQYF	TGTGCCACCAGTGAGTGGGACAGGGGTCAGTCCTACGAGCAGTACTTC
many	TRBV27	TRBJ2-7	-	CASSSDSTYEQYF	TGTGCCAGCAGTAGCGACAGCACTTACGAGCAGTACTTC
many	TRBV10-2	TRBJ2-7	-	CASSENKGRTTYEQYF	TGCGCCAGCAGTGAGAATAAGGGGCGTACCACCTACGAGCAGTACTTC
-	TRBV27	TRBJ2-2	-	CASSFHYTGELFF	TGTGCCAGCAGTTTCCACTACACCGGGGAGCTGTTTTTT
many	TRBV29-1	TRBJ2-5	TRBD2	CSASHKGGETQYF	TGCAGCGCTTCCCATAAGGGAGGGGAGACCCAGTACTTC